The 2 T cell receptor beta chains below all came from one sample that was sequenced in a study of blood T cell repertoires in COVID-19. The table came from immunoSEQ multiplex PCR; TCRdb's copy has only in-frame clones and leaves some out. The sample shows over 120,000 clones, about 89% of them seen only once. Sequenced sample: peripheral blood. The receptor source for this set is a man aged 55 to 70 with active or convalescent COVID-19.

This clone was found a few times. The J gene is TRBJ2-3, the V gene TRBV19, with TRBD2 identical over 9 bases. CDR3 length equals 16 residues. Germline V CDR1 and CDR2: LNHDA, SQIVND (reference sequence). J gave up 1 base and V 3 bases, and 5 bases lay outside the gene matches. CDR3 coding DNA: TGTGCCAGTAGTATTAGTTTAGCGGGGGGCACAGATACGCAGTATTTT. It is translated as CASSISLAGGTDTQYF.

CDR3 DNA: TGTGCCTGGAGGTCCACCCGGTCGGGTTCACCCCTCCACTTT. It translates to CAWRSTRSGSPLHF. This sequence joins TRBV30 and TRBJ1-6; no firm D call. Trimming stripped 3 bases from V and 9 bases from J, with 15 bases between. Germline V gene sequence: CDR1 GTSNPN, CDR2 SVGIG (reference sequence). The CDR3 spans 14 residues.